The rows below give T cell receptor beta chains drawn from one sample of a study of blood T cell repertoires in COVID-19. Sequencing used immunoSEQ multiplex PCR; TCRdb keeps in-frame clones, though not all of them. The sample holds some 500,000 clones, roughly 88% seen once. The sequencing input was PBMCs or T cells enriched from blood (not recorded which). These receptor sequences come from a woman aged 40 to 49 who had recovered from COVID-19. CDR3s include the opening cysteine and the closing phenylalanine or tryptophan. The order of the fields is clone size, D gene, J gene, V gene, CDR3 protein, CDR3 DNA. D genes are given only for firm matches. Expanded clones are given a class, and other clones once, few, many or no size at all.

once	TRBD2	TRBJ2-5	TRBV7-9	CASSYGGTETQYF	TGTGCCAGCAGTTACGGGGGGACCGAGACCCAGTACTTC
-	-	TRBJ2-1	TRBV9	CASSVNSMNEQFF	TGTGCCAGCAGCGTAAACAGTATGAATGAGCAGTTCTTC
-	TRBD1	TRBJ2-7	TRBV11-2	CASSLDRAGEQYF	TGTGCCAGCAGCCTTGACAGGGCTGGGGAGCAGTACTTC
-	TRBD2	TRBJ2-7	TRBV7-2	CASSLAVPSGTRPYEQYF	TGTGCCAGCAGCTTAGCGGTTCCCTCCGGGACTAGGCCATACGAGCAGTACTTC
-	TRBD1	TRBJ1-1	TRBV10-3	CAIRDSRDRKPYTEAFF	TGTGCCATCAGGGACTCCCGGGACAGGAAACCTTACACTGAAGCTTTCTTT
once	-	TRBJ2-7	TRBV5-4	CASSVGPYEQYF	TGTGCCAGCAGCGTTGGCCCCTACGAGCAGTACTTC
-	-	TRBJ2-3	TRBV12-2	CASRLGGRWSDTQYF	TGTGCAAGTCGCTTAGGAGGGAGGTGGTCAGATACGCAGTATTTT
once	-	TRBJ2-2	TRBV19	CASSTDSAGELFF	TGTGCCAGTAGTACCGACTCCGCCGGGGAGCTGTTTTTT
-	-	TRBJ1-6	TRBV27	CASSSWTAINSPLHF	TGTGCCAGCAGTTCCTGGACAGCGATTAATTCACCCCTCCACTTT
-	-	TRBJ2-1	TRBV5-1	CASSSSLLVSYNEQFF	TGCGCCAGCAGCTCGAGCTTACTAGTATCCTACAATGAGCAGTTCTTC
few	TRBD1	TRBJ2-6	TRBV5-6	CASSGDRGLSGANVLTF	TGTGCCAGCAGCGGCGACAGGGGCCTCTCTGGGGCCAACGTCCTGACTTTC
many	TRBD1	TRBJ2-3	TRBV7-9	CASSLLWTGSTDTQYF	TGTGCCAGCAGCTTACTGTGGACAGGTAGCACAGATACGCAGTATTTT
-	-	TRBJ1-3	TRBV4-3	CASSQEAFGGTSLSGNTIYF	TGCGCCAGCAGCCAAGAAGCTTTCGGGGGGACTAGCCTCTCTGGAAACACCATATATTTT
-	-	TRBJ2-1	TRBV6-5	CASPLYNEQFF	TGTGCCAGCCCTCTATACAATGAGCAGTTCTTC
-	-	TRBJ2-7	TRBV20-1	CSASYFLEGYEQYF	TGCAGTGCTAGTTATTTCTTGGAGGGTTACGAGCAGTACTTC
-	TRBD1	TRBJ1-2	TRBV6-6	CASDIRQGDRGYTF	TGTGCCAGCGATATTAGACAGGGAGATCGTGGCTACACCTTC
-	-	TRBJ1-5	TRBV6-2/TRBV6-3	CASSYSGQTTNQPQHF	TGTGCCAGCAGTTACTCGGGGCAGACGACTAATCAGCCCCAGCATTTT
-	-	TRBJ1-2	TRBV19	CASSRLAGDGYTF	TGTGCCAGTAGTAGGCTGGCGGGTGATGGCTACACCTTC
few	-	TRBJ1-6	TRBV4-2	CASSQDHHKNNSPLHF	TGTGCCAGCAGCCAAGATCACCACAAGAATAATTCACCCCTCCACTTT
-	TRBD2	TRBJ2-7	TRBV5-1	CASSLLSGNSYEQYF	TGCGCCAGCAGCTTACTTAGCGGGAACTCCTACGAGCAGTACTTC
-	-	TRBJ2-2	TRBV15	CATSRGDSTTGELFF	TGTGCCACCAGCAGAGGGGACTCGACTACCGGGGAGCTGTTTTTT
-	-	TRBJ2-7	TRBV3-1/TRBV3-2	CASSQGLPFPAYEQYF	TGTGCCAGCAGCCAAGGCCTTCCATTTCCAGCCTACGAGCAGTACTTC
once	-	TRBJ2-1	TRBV7-2	CASSLEGDNSYNEQFF	TGTGCCAGCAGCTTAGAGGGGGATAACTCCTACAATGAGCAGTTCTTC
-	-	TRBJ2-7	TRBV5-3	CARTRVEQYF	TGTGCCAGAACCCGGGTCGAGCAGTACTTC
-	-	TRBJ2-3	TRBV7-9	CASNQWGRWSDTQYF	TGTGCCAGCAACCAGTGGGGCAGGTGGTCAGATACGCAGTATTTT
-	TRBD1	TRBJ1-2	TRBV19	CASSRPGQQYGYTF	TGTGCCAGTAGCCGCCCGGGACAGCAGTATGGCTACACCTTC
-	-	TRBJ2-5	TRBV7-9	CASRLPGLNKETQYF	TGTGCCAGCAGGCTACCGGGACTTAATAAAGAGACCCAGTACTTC
-	-	TRBJ2-7	TRBV7-9	CASSLSGSYEQYF	TGTGCCAGCAGCTTATCCGGGAGCTACGAGCAGTACTTC
-	-	TRBJ1-5	TRBV15	CATSRQGQPQHF	TGTGCCACCAGCAGGCAGGGACAGCCCCAGCATTTT
-	-	TRBJ1-2	TRBV20-1	CSGQQGYGYTF	TGCAGTGGCCAGCAGGGCTATGGCTACACCTTC
-	TRBD1	TRBJ2-7	TRBV11-3	CASSPGTGSANEQYF	TGTGCCAGCAGCCCCGGGACAGGGTCTGCTAATGAGCAGTACTTC
-	TRBD1	TRBJ1-5	TRBV5-4	CASSFPKSRGQGTLNQPQHF	TGTGCCAGCAGCTTCCCGAAGTCTAGGGGACAGGGGACTCTCAATCAGCCCCAGCATTTT
-	-	TRBJ2-5	TRBV9	CASSVGFLGGRETQYF	TGTGCCAGCAGCGTAGGTTTTTTGGGGGGGCGAGAGACCCAGTACTTC
-	TRBD1	TRBJ2-1	TRBV4-3	CASSQDRAGYNEQFF	TGCGCCAGCAGCCAGGACAGGGCAGGCTACAATGAGCAGTTCTTC
-	-	TRBJ1-1	TRBV7-2	CASSLVTGANTEAFF	TGTGCCAGCAGCTTAGTAACAGGCGCGAACACTGAAGCTTTCTTT
few	-	TRBJ1-1	TRBV4-3	CASSQDLVRRNTEAFF	TGCGCCAGCAGCCAAGATCTGGTGAGGAGGAACACTGAAGCTTTCTTT
-	TRBD1	TRBJ1-2	TRBV5-4	CASSSPTGGNYGYTF	TGTGCCAGCAGTTCCCCTACAGGGGGTAACTATGGCTACACCTTC
-	-	TRBJ2-6	TRBV19	CASSIARLGANVLTF	TGTGCCAGTAGTATAGCCAGGTTGGGGGCCAACGTCCTGACTTTC
-	TRBD1	TRBJ2-7	TRBV6-5	CASSYPYLGNRGQYF	TGTGCCAGCAGTTACCCATACCTCGGAAACAGGGGCCAGTACTTC
-	TRBD1	TRBJ2-7	TRBV7-9	CASRPRTGQKTDYEQYF	TGTGCCAGCAGACCCAGGACAGGACAGAAGACGGATTACGAGCAGTACTTC
-	-	TRBJ2-1	TRBV3-1/TRBV3-2	CASSQDLLLRAYNEQFF	TGTGCCAGCAGCCAAGATCTACTCTTAAGAGCTTACAATGAGCAGTTCTTC
once	-	TRBJ2-7	TRBV6-5	CASSWTSGEQYF	TGTGCCAGCAGTTGGACCTCGGGGGAGCAGTACTTC
-	TRBD2	TRBJ2-1	TRBV27	CASSLLASGRTTNNEQFF	TGTGCCAGCAGTTTATTGGCTAGCGGGAGAACCACCAACAATGAGCAGTTCTTC
few	-	TRBJ2-5	TRBV6-2/TRBV6-3	CASSYANQETQYF	TGTGCCAGCAGTTACGCGAACCAAGAGACCCAGTACTTC
-	-	TRBJ1-5	TRBV5-5	CASSRTGLSNQPQHF	TGTGCCAGCAGCCGTACAGGGTTGAGCAATCAGCCCCAGCATTTT
-	-	TRBJ1-5	TRBV6-2/TRBV6-3	CASSYGQSSNQPQHF	TGTGCCAGCAGTTACGGGCAGAGCAGCAATCAGCCCCAGCATTTT
-	TRBD2	TRBJ2-5	TRBV19	CASSAWTSGRETQYF	TGTGCCAGTAGTGCCTGGACTAGCGGGAGAGAGACCCAGTACTTC
once	-	TRBJ1-2	TRBV6-1	CASSERTYYGYTF	TGTGCCAGCAGTGAAAGGACTTACTATGGCTACACCTTC
few	TRBD2	TRBJ2-2	TRBV4-2	CASSQLLAGGPGSNTGELFF	TGTGCCAGCAGCCAATTATTAGCGGGAGGGCCGGGATCGAACACCGGGGAGCTGTTTTTT
-	-	TRBJ2-1	TRBV4-3	CASSQEYLGSAGNEQFF	TGCGCCAGCAGCCAAGAGTATCTGGGCAGTGCGGGCAATGAGCAGTTCTTC